These T cell receptor beta chains were read from a single sample in a study of T cells in Graves' hyperthyroidism and ophthalmopathy. TCRdb reanalysed the multiplex PCR reads using MiXCR and keeps one entry per CDR3 protein. The sample yields under 550,000 distinct CDR3 sequences, roughly an eighth seen once. The sample was blood. These receptors were obtained from a woman younger than 30 with Graves' hyperthyroidism. The CDR3 runs from the conserved cysteine through the conserved F or W. The order of the fields is clone size, V gene, CDR3 protein. The listing skips clone size in some rows; elsewhere it reads once, few, many or a size class.

clone size: few
V gene: TRBV9
CDR3 protein: CASSVEWDPYEQYF

clone size: few
V gene: TRBV29-1
CDR3 protein: CSEGRDQPQHF

clone size: -
V gene: TRBV28
CDR3 protein: CASSGGGAESYNEQFF

clone size: many
V gene: TRBV5-1
CDR3 protein: CASSTGGGTEAFF

clone size: -
V gene: TRBV12-3/TRBV12-4
CDR3 protein: CASRRGFGNTEALF

clone size: few
V gene: TRBV27
CDR3 protein: CASSWGGRAETQYF

clone size: -
V gene: TRBV25-1
CDR3 protein: CASSARDRGNYGYTF

clone size: many
V gene: TRBV10-2
CDR3 protein: CASRSPNTEAFF

clone size: few
V gene: TRBV6-5
CDR3 protein: CASSYTSYRVGNTIYF

clone size: many
V gene: TRBV3-1
CDR3 protein: CASSQDVVTYNEQFF

clone size: many
V gene: TRBV2
CDR3 protein: CASSEMFSGRMVYEQYF

clone size: few
V gene: TRBV6-1
CDR3 protein: CASSPHSQGVYNEQFF

clone size: -
V gene: TRBV4-1
CDR3 protein: CASSQEVNNEQFF

clone size: many
V gene: TRBV29-1
CDR3 protein: CSAALADSYNEQFF

clone size: -
V gene: TRBV9
CDR3 protein: CASSVEFSGRDTQYF

clone size: many
V gene: TRBV12-3/TRBV12-4
CDR3 protein: CASNTLGTDEQGYTF

clone size: -
V gene: TRBV7-8
CDR3 protein: CASRSHSGNTIYF

clone size: many
V gene: TRBV2
CDR3 protein: CASSERDPAYNEQFF

clone size: -
V gene: TRBV5-1
CDR3 protein: CASRLRAASSYNEQFF

clone size: few
V gene: TRBV30
CDR3 protein: CAWRAFKGEVSTDTQYF

clone size: many
V gene: TRBV29-1
CDR3 protein: CSVRPETGSSYEQYF

clone size: many
V gene: TRBV29-1
CDR3 protein: CSVHRDSSTDTQYF

clone size: many
V gene: TRBV7-3
CDR3 protein: CASRLAGEETQYF